This T cell receptor (beta chain) was sequenced in a study of long-term antiretroviral therapy in people with HIV. Researchers ran immunoSEQ v3.0 at survey level. The protocol was immunoSEQ multiplex PCR, while the TCRdb copy is restricted to in-frame clones and leaves out a portion. The data hold over 30,000 clones, with about 85% observed a single time. J was trimmed by 5 bases and V by 5 bases; bases with no gene match: 8. Germline CDR1 is SGHTA and CDR2 is FQGNSA. This CDR3 spans 16 amino acids. Per donor, at least one pre-ART and at least two post-ART PBMC samples were obtained. Held in samples before DNA extraction were roughly 1-10 million cryopreserved PBMC.

This material consisted of unsorted PBMCs, taken 3.1 years after starting antiretroviral therapy. This receptor was obtained from a woman between 50 and 59 years old with HIV. The chain combines TRBV7-2 with TRBJ2-5; TRBD2 aligns across 13 bases. This CDR3 reads CASSQGTSGVVETQYF. In DNA form, the CDR3 reads TGTGCCAGCAGCCAAGGGACTAGCGGGGTCGTTGAGACCCAGTACTTC.